This T cell receptor beta chain came from a study of regulatory T cells in long-lasting Graves disease. Time point defined: newly diagnosed GD, antithyroid drugs for less than 3 months. From PBMCs, RNA was extracted and then used to make the TCR library. Building the TCR beta libraries relied on iRepertoire HTBI primers, and CDR3 regions underwent Arm-PCR. From the multiplex PCR reads, TCRdb called clonotypes with MiXCR, one entry per CDR3 protein. The sample contains hundreds of thousands of distinct CDR3 sequences, roughly 15% of which appear only once. CDR1 is SGHNT and CDR2 is YENEEA in the germline V gene. The CDR3 has 15 residues. V gave up 4 bases and J gave up 5 bases; unmatched junction bases: 8. This sample also belongs to another study, concerning T cells in Graves' hyperthyroidism and ophthalmopathy. That paper notes: Median prediction lead before ophthalmopathy onset was about 6.7 months with the model.

The chain carries TRBV11-3 and TRBJ2-1; 7 nucleotides line up with TRBD1. The source is a woman in her thirties with Graves disease. The sequenced sample was peripheral blood mononuclear cells (PBMCs), obtained at new diagnosis, from a patient treated with antithyroid drugs. CDR3 sequence reads: CASSSQGTNNNEQFF. The DNA for the CDR3 is TGTGCCAGCAGCTCACAGGGGACCAATAACAATGAGCAGTTCTTC.